Below are 2 T cell receptor beta chains sequenced from a single sample in a study of blood T cell repertoires in COVID-19. Assay used: immunoSEQ multiplex PCR; TCRdb lists only in-frame clones, some missing. This table has about 150,000 clones, approximately 83% appearing once. Material for sequencing was peripheral blood. The receptors here all came from a man in his 70s who had recovered from COVID-19.

The chain combines TRBV29-1 with TRBJ1-2; 9 bases align to TRBD1. From germline, CDR1 is SQVTM and CDR2 ANQGSEA. Losses at the gene ends were 6 bases for V and 8 bases for J; bases not matched to a gene: 7. The CDR3 extends over 12 amino acids. The CDR3 DNA reads as TGCAGCGTAGGGGACAGGGACGGAGGCTACACCTTC. Its protein product is CSVGDRDGGYTF.

This chain links TRBV3-1 (or the pseudogene TRBV3-2) with TRBJ2-5; 9 nucleotides match TRBD1. This CDR3 region has 16 residues. V lost 0 bases and J lost 5; bases outside the gene matches: 7. Germline values: CDR1 LGHDT, CDR2 YNNKEL (reference sequence). The CDR3 region is CASSQDKRTGVETQYF. In nucleotides, the CDR3 is TGTGCCAGCAGCCAAGATAAAAGGACAGGGGTTGAGACCCAGTACTTC.